This T cell receptor beta chain was captured in a study of blood T cell repertoires in COVID-19. Study-level information: Spain, Italy and the United States supplied samples that represented acute and convalescent COVID-19.

Measured with immunoSEQ multiplex PCR; TCRdb has only the in-frame clones, and not every one. Of under 200,000 clones listed, 70% to 80% were seen once; the top ten hold 7% to 10%. The germline CDR1 and CDR2 sequences are SGHRS and YFSETQ. The CDR3 has 16 residues. The V end was cut by 2 bases, the J end by 5 bases, with 19 bases between. V is TRBV5-1 and J is TRBJ2-5; D is perhaps TRBD1 (6 bases). Sequenced sample: peripheral blood. The sequence came from an older woman with COVID-19, enrolled during active disease. CDR3 amino acids: CASSFTRGGIVETQYF. In DNA, the CDR3 is TGCGCCAGCAGCTTTACCAGGGGTGGAATTGTGGAGACCCAGTACTTC. Full variable domain (remainder filled in from reference TRBV5-1 and TRBJ2-5): KAGVTQTPRYLIKTRGQQVTLSCSPISGHRSVSWYQQTPGQGLQFLFEYFSETQRNKGNFPGRFSGRQFSNSRSEMNVSTLELGDSALYLCASSFTRGGIVETQYFGPGTRLLVL.